This T cell receptor (beta chain) was sequenced in a study of blood T cell repertoires in COVID-19. Study-level information: From T cells, B-cell-depleted T cells, or PBMCs came the material, which was cDNA or gDNA.

Participants spanned ages roughly 18 to 90 years and resided in fewer than 30 US areas. The study assigned cohorts using participant-reported clinical history. In the original workflow: Reference gene primer amplification gave estimated nucleated cell counts. Produced via immunoSEQ multiplex PCR; TCRdb's table is partial and in-frame only. V and J calls and clone size are copied from that table; D and trimming were computed from the DNA. The table records a few hundred thousand clones, roughly 85% of them present only once. The specimen sequenced was PBMCs or T cells enriched from blood (not recorded which). This receptor was obtained from a woman between 50 and 59 years old who had recovered from COVID-19.

CDR3 DNA sequence: TGTGCCACCATAGCGGACCATTTCGATAATGAGCAGTTCTTC. Translating it yields CATIADHFDNEQFF. The chain uses TRBV24-1 and TRBJ2-1; perhaps TRBD2 as D (6 bases). Trimming took off 8 bases at V and 7 bases at J, with 17 bases between the two ends. In germline, CDR1 is KGHDR, CDR2 SFDVKD. The CDR3 covers 14 residues.